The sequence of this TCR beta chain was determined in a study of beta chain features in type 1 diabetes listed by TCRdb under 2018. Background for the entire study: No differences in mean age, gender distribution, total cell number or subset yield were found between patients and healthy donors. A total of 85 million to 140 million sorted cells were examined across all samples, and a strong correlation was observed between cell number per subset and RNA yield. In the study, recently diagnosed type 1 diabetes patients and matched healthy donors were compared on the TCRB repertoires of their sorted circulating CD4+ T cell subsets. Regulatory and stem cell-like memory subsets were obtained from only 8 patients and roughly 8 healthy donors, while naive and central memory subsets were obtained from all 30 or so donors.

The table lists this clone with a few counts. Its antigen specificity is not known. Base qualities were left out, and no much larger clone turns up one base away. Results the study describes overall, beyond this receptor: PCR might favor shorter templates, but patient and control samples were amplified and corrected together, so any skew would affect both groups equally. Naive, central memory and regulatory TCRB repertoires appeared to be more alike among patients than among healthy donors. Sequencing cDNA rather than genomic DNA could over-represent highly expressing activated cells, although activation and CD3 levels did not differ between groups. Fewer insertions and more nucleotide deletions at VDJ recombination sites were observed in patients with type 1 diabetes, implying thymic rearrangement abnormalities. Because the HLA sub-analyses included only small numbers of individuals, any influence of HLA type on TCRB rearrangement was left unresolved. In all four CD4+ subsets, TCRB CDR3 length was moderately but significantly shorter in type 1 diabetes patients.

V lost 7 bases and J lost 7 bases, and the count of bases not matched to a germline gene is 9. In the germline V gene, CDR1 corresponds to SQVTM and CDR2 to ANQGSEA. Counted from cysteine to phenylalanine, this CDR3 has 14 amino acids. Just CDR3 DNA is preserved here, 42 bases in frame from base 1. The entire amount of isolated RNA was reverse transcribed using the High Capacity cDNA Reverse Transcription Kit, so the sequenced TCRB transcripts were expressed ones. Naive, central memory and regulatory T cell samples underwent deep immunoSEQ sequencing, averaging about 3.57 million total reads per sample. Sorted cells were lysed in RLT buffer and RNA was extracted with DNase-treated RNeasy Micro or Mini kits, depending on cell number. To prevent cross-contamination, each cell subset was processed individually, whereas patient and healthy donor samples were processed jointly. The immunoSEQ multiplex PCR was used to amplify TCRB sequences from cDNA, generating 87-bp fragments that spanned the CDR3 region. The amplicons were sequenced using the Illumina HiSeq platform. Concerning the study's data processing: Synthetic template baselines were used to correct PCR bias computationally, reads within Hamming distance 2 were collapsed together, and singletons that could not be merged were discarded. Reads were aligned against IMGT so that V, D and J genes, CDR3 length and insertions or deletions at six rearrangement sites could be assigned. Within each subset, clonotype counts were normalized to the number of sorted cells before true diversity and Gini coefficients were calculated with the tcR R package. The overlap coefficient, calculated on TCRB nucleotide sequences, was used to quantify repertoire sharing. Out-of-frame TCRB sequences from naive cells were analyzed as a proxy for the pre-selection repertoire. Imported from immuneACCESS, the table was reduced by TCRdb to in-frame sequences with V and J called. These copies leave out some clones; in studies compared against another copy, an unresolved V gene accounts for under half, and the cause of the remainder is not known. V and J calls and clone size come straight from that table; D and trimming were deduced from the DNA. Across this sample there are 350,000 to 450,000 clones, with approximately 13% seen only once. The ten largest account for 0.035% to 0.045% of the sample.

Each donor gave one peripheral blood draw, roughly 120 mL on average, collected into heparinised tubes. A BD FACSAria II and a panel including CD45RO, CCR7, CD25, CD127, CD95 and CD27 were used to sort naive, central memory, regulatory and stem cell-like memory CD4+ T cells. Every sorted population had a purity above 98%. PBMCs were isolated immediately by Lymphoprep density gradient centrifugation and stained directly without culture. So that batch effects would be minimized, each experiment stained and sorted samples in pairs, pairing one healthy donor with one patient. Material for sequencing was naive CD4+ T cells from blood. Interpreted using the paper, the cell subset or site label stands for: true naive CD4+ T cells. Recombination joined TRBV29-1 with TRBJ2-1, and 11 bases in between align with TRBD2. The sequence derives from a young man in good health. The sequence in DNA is TGCAGCGGCTTTAGCGGGAGGGTGGGAAATGAGCAGTTCTTC. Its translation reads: CSGFSGRVGNEQFF.